The clone carrying this T cell receptor (beta chain) has just one count. The V gene's germline CDR1 is MGHDK and CDR2 SYGVNS. The CDR3 has 14 residues. Trimming shortened V by 7 bases and J by 1 base, and 14 bases separated the two germline ends. This sample is part of a study of blood T cell repertoires in COVID-19. Background on the study: Acute and convalescent COVID-19 samples came from the United States, Italy and Spain.

Per the original data handling: Reference gene primer amplification gave estimated nucleated cell counts. Profiled with immunoSEQ multiplex PCR; TCRdb holds only in-frame clones, not every one. V and J calls plus clone size are reproduced from that table; the DNA served to infer D and trimming. The sample holds about 420,000 clones, about 90% seen once. Patients in Seattle were enrolled during active infection, then followed longitudinally. The chain combines TRBV25-1 with TRBJ2-7; D not resolved. The material sequenced was peripheral blood. The TCR sequence derives from a man aged 18 to 30 with COVID-19, enrolled during active disease. The CDR3 DNA follows: TGTGCCAGCACCGGAAGCCAGGTTTCCTACGAGCAGTACTTC. Protein: CASTGSQVSYEQYF.